This T cell receptor (beta chain) was sequenced during a study of blood T cell repertoires in COVID-19. This CDR3 has 19 amino acids. The assay was immunoSEQ multiplex PCR, and TCRdb's table has in-frame clones only and misses some. The repertoire holds roughly 400,000 clones, with about 90% as singletons. Sequenced input: PBMCs or T cells enriched from blood (not recorded which). The clonotype comes from a man younger than 30 who had recovered from COVID-19. This chain links TRBV21-1 with TRBJ1-6; the table's D gene call, TRBD1, was not cross checked with the DNA. TRBV21-1 is described as a pseudogene. In DNA, the CDR3 is TGTGCCAGCAGCATGTTACGGGACAGGGGAAATCTTGGAGGTTCACCCCTCCACTTT. Its translation: CASSMLRDRGNLGGSPLHF.